The 10 T cell receptor beta chains below were found in one sample sequenced in a study of T cells expressing NK-cell markers. TCRdb re-called the 5' RACE reads, yielding one record per CDR3 amino acid sequence without DNA. The repertoire table contains about 450,000 distinct CDR3 sequences. The specimen was blood T cells: a sorted CD56 or NKG2C T cell subset, CD4+ or CD8+ T cells, or bulk PBMC T cells (not recorded which). Every receptor here comes from a woman between 18 and 70 years old in good health.

The rearrangement uses TRBV6-4 and TRBJ2-1; TCRdb's D call of TRBD1 is untestable without DNA. The CDR3 contains 15 residues. CDR1 MRHNA and CDR2 SNTAGT come from the germline V gene. Here the CDR3 reads CASSDSGTGGDEQFF.

This chain connects TRBV28 to TRBJ2-1; TCRdb names TRBD2, which stays unverified in the absence of DNA. Germline V gene sequence: CDR1 MDHEN, CDR2 SYDVKM. This CDR3 has 15 amino acids. This chain's CDR3 is CASSFGGLGGNEQFF.

The CDR3 loop is CASSSTTSPNTGELFF. The rearrangement links TRBV5-6 to TRBJ2-2; TCRdb gives TRBD2 as the D gene, but with no DNA this cannot be confirmed. CDR3 length equals 16 residues. The germline V gene encodes CDR1 SGHDT and CDR2 YYEEEE.

The chain couples TRBV28 to TRBJ1-1; lacking DNA, the TRBD1 call made by TCRdb goes unchecked. The CDR3 extends over 14 amino acids. In germline, CDR1 is MDHEN, CDR2 SYDVKM. The CDR3 loop reads CASSPPQGSAEAFF. Using reference TRBV28 and TRBJ1-1 for the parts outside the CDR3, the full variable domain is DVKVTQSSRYLVKRTGEKVFLECVQDMDHENMFWYRQDPGLGLRLIYFSYDVKMKEKGDIPEGYSVSREKKERFSLILESASTNQTSMYLCASSPPQGSAEAFFGQGTRLTVV.

The chain employs TRBV19 and TRBJ2-1; TCRdb gives TRBD1 as the D gene, but with no DNA this cannot be confirmed. The CDR3 covers 14 residues. CDR1 is LNHDA and CDR2 is SQIVND in the germline V gene (reference sequence). The CDR3 here is CASTRGVAYNEQFF.

The chain uses TRBV4-1 and TRBJ2-1; the D call from TCRdb, TRBD2, cannot be confirmed without DNA. This CDR3 comprises 16 residues. The germline CDR1 and CDR2 sequences are MGHRA and YSYEKL. The CDR3 sequence is CASSQERSGEAYEQFF.

The rearrangement links TRBV12-3 or TRBV12-4 to TRBJ1-4. CDR3 length: 13 residues. The CDR3 loop is CASSFGRGEKLFF.

The rearrangement uses TRBV29-1 and TRBJ2-3; the TCRdb call, TRBD1, lacks DNA for checking. The CDR3 runs to 12 residues. The germline V gene encodes CDR1 SQVTM and CDR2 ANQGSEA. CDR3: CSVEGDSDTQYF.

This chain connects TRBV20-1 to TRBJ2-1. Germline-derived CDR1 and CDR2 are DFQATT and SNEGSKA (reference sequence). The CDR3 length is 13 residues. The CDR3 spells CSAIMASYNEQFF.

The CDR3 spells CSVRGQGGGTDTQYF. This chain connects TRBV29-1 to TRBJ2-3; TCRdb's D call of TRBD1 is untestable without DNA. Germline V lookup: CDR1 SQVTM, CDR2 ANQGSEA. This CDR3 contains 15 residues.